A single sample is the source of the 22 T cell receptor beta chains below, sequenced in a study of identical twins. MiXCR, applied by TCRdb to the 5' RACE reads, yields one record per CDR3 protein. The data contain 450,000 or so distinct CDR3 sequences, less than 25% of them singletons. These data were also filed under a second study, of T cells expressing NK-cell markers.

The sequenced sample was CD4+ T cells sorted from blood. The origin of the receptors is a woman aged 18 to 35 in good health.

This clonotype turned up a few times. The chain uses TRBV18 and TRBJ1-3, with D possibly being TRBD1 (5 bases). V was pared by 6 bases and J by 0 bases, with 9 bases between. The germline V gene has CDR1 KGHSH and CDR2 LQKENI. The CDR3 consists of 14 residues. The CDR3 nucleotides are TGTGCCAGCTCTGCGACAGTCTCTGGAAACACCATATATTTT. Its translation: CASSATVSGNTIYF.

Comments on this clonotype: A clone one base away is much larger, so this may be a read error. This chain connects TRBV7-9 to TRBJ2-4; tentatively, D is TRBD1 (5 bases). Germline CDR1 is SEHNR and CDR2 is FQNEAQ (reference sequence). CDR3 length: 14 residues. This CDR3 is CAGSLAGTKNIQYF. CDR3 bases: TGTGCCGGCAGCTTAGCAGGGACCAAAAACATTCAGTACTTC.

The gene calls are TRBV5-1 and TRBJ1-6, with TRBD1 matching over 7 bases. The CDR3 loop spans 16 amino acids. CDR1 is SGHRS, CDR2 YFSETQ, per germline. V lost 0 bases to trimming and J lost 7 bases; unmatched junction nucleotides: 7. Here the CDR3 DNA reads TGCGCCAGCAGCTTGGCCCCGGGACAGATGAATTCACCCCTCCACTTT. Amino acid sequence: CASSLAPGQMNSPLHF.

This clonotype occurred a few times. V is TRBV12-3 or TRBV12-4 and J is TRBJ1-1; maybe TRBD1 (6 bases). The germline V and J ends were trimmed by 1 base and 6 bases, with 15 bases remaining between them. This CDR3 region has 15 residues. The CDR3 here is CASSLVGMGHAEAFF. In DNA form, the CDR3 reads TGTGCCAGCAGTTTAGTAGGTATGGGACACGCTGAAGCTTTCTTT.

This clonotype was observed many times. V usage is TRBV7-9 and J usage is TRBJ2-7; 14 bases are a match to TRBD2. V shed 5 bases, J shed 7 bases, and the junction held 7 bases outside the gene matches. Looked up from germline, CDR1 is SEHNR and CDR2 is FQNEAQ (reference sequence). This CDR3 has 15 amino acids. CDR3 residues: CASSPTSGRAREQYF. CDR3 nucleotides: TGTGCCAGCAGCCCGACTAGCGGGAGGGCAAGAGAGCAGTACTTC.

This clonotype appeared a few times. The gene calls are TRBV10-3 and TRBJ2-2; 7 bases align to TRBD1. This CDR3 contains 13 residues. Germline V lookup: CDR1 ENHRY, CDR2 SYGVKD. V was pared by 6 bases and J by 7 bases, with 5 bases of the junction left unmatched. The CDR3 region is CAISSDRFGELFF. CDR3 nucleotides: TGTGCCATCAGCTCGGACAGGTTCGGGGAGCTGTTTTTT.

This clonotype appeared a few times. The DNA of the CDR3 is TGTGCCAGCAGACAGGGGCTCTCCGATGGCTACACCTTC. The encoded protein is CASRQGLSDGYTF. This chain uses TRBV12-3 or TRBV12-4 with TRBJ1-2; 7 bases agree with TRBD1. The CDR3 is 13 amino acids. The J segment lost 6 bases and the V segment lost 6 bases, leaving 7 bases of the junction unmatched.

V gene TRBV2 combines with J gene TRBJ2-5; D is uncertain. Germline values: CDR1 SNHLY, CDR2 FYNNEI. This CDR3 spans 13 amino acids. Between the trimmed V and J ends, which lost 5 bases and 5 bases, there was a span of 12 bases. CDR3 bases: TGTGCCAGCAGTCGGGCCCCGAAGGAGACCCAGTACTTC. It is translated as CASSRAPKETQYF.

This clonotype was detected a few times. CDR3 in DNA: TGTGCCAGCCACAGAGGGGTGGGCACTGAAGCTTTCTTT. Its protein product is CASHRGVGTEAFF. This rearrangement joins TRBV6-1 to TRBJ1-1; D might be TRBD1 (5 bases). V lost 8 bases, J lost 4 bases, and 14 bases lay in between. The CDR3 has 13 amino acids. The germline V gene encodes CDR1 MNHNS and CDR2 SASEGT.

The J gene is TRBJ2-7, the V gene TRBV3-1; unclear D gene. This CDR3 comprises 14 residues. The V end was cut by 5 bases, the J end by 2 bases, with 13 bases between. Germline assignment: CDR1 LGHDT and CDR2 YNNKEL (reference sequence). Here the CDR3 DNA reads TGTGCCAGCAGCGTCGCGCCAAACACCTACGAGCAGTACTTC. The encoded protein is CASSVAPNTYEQYF.

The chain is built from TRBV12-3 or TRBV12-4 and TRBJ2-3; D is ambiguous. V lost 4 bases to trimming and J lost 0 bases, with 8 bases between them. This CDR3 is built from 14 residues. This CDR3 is CASSSHSSTDTQYF. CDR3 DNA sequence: TGTGCCAGCAGTTCACATTCTAGCACAGATACGCAGTATTTT.

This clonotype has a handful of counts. The CDR3: CASSRSGGNQPQHF. The CDR3 DNA is TGTGCCAGCAGCCGGTCGGGAGGCAATCAGCCCCAGCATTTT. This sequence joins TRBV14 and TRBJ1-5; no reliable D call. Germline CDR1 SGHDN, CDR2 FVKESK. This CDR3 has 14 residues. With 4 bases removed from V and 2 bases from J, the gap between germline ends came to 9 bases.

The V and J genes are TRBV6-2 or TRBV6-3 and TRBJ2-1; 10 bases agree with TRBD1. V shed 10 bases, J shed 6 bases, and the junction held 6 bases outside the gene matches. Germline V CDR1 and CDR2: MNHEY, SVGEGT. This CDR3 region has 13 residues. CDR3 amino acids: CANIDRGPNEQFF. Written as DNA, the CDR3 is TGTGCCAACATCGACAGGGGGCCCAATGAGCAGTTCTTC.

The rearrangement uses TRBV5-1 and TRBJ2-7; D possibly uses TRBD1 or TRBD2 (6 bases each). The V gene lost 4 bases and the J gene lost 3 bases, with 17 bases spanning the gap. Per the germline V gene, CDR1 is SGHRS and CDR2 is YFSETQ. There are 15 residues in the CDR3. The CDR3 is CASSQLGGTSYEQYF. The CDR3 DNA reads TGCGCCAGCAGCCAACTGGGCGGGACAAGCTACGAGCAGTACTTC.

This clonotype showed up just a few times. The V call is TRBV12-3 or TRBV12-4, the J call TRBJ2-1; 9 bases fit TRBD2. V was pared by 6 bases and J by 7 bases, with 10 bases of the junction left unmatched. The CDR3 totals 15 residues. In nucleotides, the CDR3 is TGTGCCAGCAGAGTAGCTAGCGGGGCCTTTAATGAGCAGTTCTTC. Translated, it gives CASRVASGAFNEQFF.

This chain's CDR3 is CSVYEQENTGELFF. CDR3 bases: TGCAGCGTTTATGAACAGGAAAACACCGGGGAGCTGTTTTTT. V gene TRBV29-1 combines with J gene TRBJ2-2; TRBD1 is a possible D gene (5 bases). The CDR3 loop spans 14 amino acids. V was cut by 5 bases and J by 2 bases, with 12 bases left in between. Germline V gives CDR1 SQVTM, CDR2 ANQGSEA.

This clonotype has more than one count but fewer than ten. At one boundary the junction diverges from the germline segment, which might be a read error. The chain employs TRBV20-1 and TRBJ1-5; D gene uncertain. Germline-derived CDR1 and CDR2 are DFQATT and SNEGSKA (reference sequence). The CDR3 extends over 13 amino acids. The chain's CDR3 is CSATLLGNQPQHF. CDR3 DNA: TGCAGCGCTACGCTTTTAGGCAATCAGCCCCAGCATTTT.

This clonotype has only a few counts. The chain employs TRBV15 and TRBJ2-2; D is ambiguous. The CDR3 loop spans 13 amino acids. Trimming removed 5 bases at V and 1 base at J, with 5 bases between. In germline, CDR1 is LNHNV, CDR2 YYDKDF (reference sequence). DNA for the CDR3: TGTGCCACCAGCGGGCAGAACACCGGGGAGCTGTTTTTT. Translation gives CATSGQNTGELFF.

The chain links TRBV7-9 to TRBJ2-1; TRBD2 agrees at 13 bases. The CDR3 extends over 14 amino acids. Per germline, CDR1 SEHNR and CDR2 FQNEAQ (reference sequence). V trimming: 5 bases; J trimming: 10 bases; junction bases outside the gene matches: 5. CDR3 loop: CASSRGLAGEEQFF. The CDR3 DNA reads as TGTGCCAGCAGCCGAGGACTAGCGGGAGAAGAGCAGTTCTTC. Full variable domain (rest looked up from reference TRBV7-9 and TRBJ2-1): DTGVSQNPRHKITKRGQNVTFRCDPISEHNRLYWYRQTLGQGPEFLTYFQNEAQLEKSRLLSDRFSAERPKGSFSTLEIQRTEQGDSAMYLCASSRGLAGEEQFFGPGTRLTVL.

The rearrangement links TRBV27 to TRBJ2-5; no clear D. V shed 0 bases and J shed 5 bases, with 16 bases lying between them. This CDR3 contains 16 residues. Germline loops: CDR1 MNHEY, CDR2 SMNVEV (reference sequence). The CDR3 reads CASSLSGALNKETQYF. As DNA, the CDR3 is TGTGCCAGCAGTTTATCTGGCGCTCTCAACAAGGAGACCCAGTACTTC.

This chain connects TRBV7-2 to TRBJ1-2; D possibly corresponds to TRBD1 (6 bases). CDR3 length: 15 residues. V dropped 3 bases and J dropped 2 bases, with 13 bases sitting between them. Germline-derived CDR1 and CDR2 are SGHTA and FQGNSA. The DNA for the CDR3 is TGTGCCAGCAGCTTGGCCGGGGGCGTCAACTATGGCTACACCTTC. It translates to CASSLAGGVNYGYTF.

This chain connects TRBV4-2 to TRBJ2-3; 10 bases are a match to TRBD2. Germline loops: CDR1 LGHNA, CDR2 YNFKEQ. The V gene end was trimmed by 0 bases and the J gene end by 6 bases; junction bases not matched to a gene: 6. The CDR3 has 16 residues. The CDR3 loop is CASSQELAGSRDTQYF. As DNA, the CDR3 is TGTGCCAGCAGCCAAGAACTAGCGGGGAGCAGGGATACGCAGTATTTT.